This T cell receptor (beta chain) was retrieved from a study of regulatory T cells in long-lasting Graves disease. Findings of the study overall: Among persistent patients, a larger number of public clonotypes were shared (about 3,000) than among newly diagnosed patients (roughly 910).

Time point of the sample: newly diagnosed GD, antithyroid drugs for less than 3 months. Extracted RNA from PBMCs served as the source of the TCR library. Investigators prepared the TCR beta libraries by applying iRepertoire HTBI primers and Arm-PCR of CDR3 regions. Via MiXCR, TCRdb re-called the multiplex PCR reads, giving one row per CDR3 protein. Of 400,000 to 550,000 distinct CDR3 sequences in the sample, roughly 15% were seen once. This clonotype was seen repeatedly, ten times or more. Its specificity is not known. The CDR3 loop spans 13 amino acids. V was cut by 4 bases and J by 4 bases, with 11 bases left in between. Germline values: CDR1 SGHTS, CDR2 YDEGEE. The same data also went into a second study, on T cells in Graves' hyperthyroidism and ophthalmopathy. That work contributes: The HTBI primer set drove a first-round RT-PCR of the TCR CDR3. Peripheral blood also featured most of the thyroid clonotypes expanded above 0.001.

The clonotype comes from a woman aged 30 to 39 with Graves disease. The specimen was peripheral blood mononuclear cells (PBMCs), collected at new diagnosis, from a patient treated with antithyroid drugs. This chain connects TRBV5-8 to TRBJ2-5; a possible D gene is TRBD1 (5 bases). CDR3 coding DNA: TGTGCCAGCAGCCCGCAGGGCAGAGAGACCCAGTACTTC. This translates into CASSPQGRETQYF.